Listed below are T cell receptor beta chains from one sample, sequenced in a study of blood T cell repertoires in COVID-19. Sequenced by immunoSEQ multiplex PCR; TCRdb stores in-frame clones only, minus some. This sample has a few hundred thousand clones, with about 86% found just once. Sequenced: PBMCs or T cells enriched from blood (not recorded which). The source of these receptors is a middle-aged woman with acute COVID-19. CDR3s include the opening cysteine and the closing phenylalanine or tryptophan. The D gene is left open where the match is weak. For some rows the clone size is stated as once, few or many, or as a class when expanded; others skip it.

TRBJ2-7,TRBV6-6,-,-,TGTGCCAGCAGTTACGTTGGGGGCGTGGACGAGCAGTACTTC,CASSYVGGVDEQYF
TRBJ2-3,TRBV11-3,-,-,TGTGCCAGCAGCTTCCTAGGAGGTACAGATACGCAGTATTTT,CASSFLGGTDTQYF
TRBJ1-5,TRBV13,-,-,TGTGCCAGTTCGCCGGGACAAGGCAATCAGCCCCAGCATTTT,CASSPGQGNQPQHF
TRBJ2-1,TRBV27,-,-,TGTGCCAGCAGCCTTGCGGACTACAATGAGCAGTTCTTC,CASSLADYNEQFF
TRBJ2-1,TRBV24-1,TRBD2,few,TGTGCCACCAGTGAGCTAGCGGTCCCTTCGAATGAGCAGTTCTTC,CATSELAVPSNEQFF
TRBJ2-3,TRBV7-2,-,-,TGTGCCAGCAGCCCCCGGACTCCTAACACAGATACGCAGTATTTT,CASSPRTPNTDTQYF
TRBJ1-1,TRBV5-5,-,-,TGTGCCAGCAGCTTTGTCCAGGGAAACACTGAAGCTTTCTTT,CASSFVQGNTEAFF
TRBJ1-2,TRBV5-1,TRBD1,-,TGCGCCAGCAGCTTGGGAGGACCCGGGACAGCGCCTAACTATGGCTACACCTTC,CASSLGGPGTAPNYGYTF
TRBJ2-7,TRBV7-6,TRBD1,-,TGTGCCAGCAGCTTAAGTAGAGACAGGGGAGAGGAGCAGTACTTC,CASSLSRDRGEEQYF
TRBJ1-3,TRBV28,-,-,TGTGCCAGCCTGGCCGAGACCCCAGGGGCGGCCATATATTTT,CASLAETPGAAIYF
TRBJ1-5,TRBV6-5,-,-,TGTGCCAGCATTCGACAGCAAGATCAGCCCCAGCATTTT,CASIRQQDQPQHF
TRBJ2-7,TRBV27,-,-,TGTGCCAGCAGTTTAGGTTCTCCGGGGGTGTACTCCTACGAGCAGTACTTC,CASSLGSPGVYSYEQYF
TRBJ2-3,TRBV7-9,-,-,TGTGCCAGCACCCCCCGACTGGGGGCCAAGACAGATACGCAGTATTTT,CASTPRLGAKTDTQYF
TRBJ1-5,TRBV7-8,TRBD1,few,TGTGCCAGCAGTTTTCAGGGGGCCTTTGGGCCCCAGCATTTT,CASSFQGAFGPQHF
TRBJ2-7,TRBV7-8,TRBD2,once,TGTGCCAGCAGCTTAGTTTGGACTAGCGGGAGTAGCTACGAGCAGTACTTC,CASSLVWTSGSSYEQYF
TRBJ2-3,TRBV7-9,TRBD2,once,TGTGCCAGCCTGCGGGCGGGAGGAACTCTCACAGATACGCAGTATTTT,CASLRAGGTLTDTQYF
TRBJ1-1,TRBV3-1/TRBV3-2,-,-,TGTGCCAGCAGCCATAGGGGAAGGACCTCGAACAGTGAAGCTTTCTTT,CASSHRGRTSNSEAFF
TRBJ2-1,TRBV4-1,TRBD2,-,TGCGCCAGCAGCCAGACCTGGGGACTAGAGGAGAATGAGCAGTTCTTC,CASSQTWGLEENEQFF
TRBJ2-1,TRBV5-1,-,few,TGCGCCAGCAGCTCCGGACTAACCGAGCAGTTCTTC,CASSSGLTEQFF
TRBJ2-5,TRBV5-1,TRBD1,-,TGCGCCAGCAGCTTTCGAGGGGGCGATCAAGAGACCCAGTACTTC,CASSFRGGDQETQYF
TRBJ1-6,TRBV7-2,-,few,TGTGCCAGCAGCCCCGCGGCGGTTTCACCCCTCCACTTT,CASSPAAVSPLHF
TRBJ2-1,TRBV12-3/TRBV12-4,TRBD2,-,TGTGCCAGCAGTAGGACTAGCGGTGAGCAGTTCTTC,CASSRTSGEQFF
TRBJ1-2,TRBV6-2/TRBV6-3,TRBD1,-,TGTGCCAGCAGTTTCCCTTTAACTGTTGGACAGGGAAATGGCTACACCTTC,CASSFPLTVGQGNGYTF
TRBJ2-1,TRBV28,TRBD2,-,TGTGCCAGCAGTCGACGGCGGGAGCTAAACAATGAGCAGTTCTTC,CASSRRRELNNEQFF
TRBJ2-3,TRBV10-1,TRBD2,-,TGCGCCAGCAGTGGAACGGGGGGAGATACGCAGTATTTT,CASSGTGGDTQYF